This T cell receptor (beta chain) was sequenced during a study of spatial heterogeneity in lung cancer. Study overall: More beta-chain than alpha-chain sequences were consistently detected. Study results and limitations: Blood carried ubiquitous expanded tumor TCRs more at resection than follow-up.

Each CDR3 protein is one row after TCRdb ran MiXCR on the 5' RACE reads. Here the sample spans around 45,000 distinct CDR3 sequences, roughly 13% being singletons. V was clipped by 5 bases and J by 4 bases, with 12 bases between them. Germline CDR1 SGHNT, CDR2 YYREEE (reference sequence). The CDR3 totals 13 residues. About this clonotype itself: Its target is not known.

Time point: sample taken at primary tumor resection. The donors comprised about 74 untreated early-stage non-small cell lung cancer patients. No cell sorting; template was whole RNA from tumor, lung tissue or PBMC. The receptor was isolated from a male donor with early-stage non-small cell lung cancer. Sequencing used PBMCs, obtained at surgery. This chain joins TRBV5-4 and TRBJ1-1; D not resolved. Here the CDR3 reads CASRTSGSTEAFF. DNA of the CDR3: TGTGCCAGCAGAACTTCGGGGTCCACTGAAGCTTTCTTT.